Reported below is one TCR beta chain. The study sequenced TCR beta in blood CD8+ and CD4+ T cells. The multiple sclerosis controls were treatment-naive patients with relapsing-remitting disease that was stable or active. RNA was extracted with the RNeasy kit, and a quantity of roughly 0.5 to 1 ug was reverse transcribed using random hexamers. An immunoSEQ multiplex PCR generated amplified TCR beta CDR3 products spanning 54 Vbeta and 13 Jbeta. TCRdb re-called the immunoSEQ multiplex PCR reads with MiXCR, one entry per CDR3 protein. The sample comprises around 280,000 distinct CDR3 sequences, just over 90% of which are singletons, and roughly 0.059% rests with the top ten. This specimen comes from a study of CD8 T cells in Susac syndrome. The germline V gene encodes CDR1 SGHDN and CDR2 FVKESK. V lost 2 bases, J lost 4 bases, and 7 bases stayed unmatched. The CDR3 runs 17 residues.

The TCR comes from a human donor with multiple sclerosis. This chain connects TRBV14 to TRBJ2-3, with 12 bases that match TRBD2. Specimen: CD4+ T cells from PBMCs. CDR3 in DNA: TGTGCCAGCAGCCAACGACTAGCGGGAGTGGGCGCAGATACGCAGTATTTT. Amino acids: CASSQRLAGVGADTQYF. The full variable domain, rest sourced from reference TRBV14 and TRBJ2-3, is EAGVTQFPSHSVIEKGQTVTLRCDPISGHDNLYWYRRVMGKEIKFLLHFVKESKQDESGMPNNRFLAERTGGTYSTLKVQPAELEDSGVYFCASSQRLAGVGADTQYFGPGTRLTVL.